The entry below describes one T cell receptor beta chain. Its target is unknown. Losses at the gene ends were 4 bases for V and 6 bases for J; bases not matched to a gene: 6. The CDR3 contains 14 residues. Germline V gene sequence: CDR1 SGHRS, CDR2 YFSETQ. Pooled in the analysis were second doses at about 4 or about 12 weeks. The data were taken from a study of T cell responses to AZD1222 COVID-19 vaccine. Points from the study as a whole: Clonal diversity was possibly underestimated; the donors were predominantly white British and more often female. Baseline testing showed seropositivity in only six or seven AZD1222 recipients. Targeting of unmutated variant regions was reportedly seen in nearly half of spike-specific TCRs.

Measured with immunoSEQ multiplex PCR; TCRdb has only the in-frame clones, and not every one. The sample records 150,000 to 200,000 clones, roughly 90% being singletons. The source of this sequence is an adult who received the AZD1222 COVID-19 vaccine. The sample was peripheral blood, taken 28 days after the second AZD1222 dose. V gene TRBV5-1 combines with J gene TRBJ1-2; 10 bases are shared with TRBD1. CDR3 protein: CASSPGQGENGYTF. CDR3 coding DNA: TGCGCCAGCAGCCCCGGACAGGGGGAAAATGGCTACACCTTC.